The entry below gives a single TCR beta chain sequence along with its context. The sample belongs to a study of blood T cell repertoires in COVID-19. Study information: Both acute and convalescent COVID-19 samples were obtained from the United States, Italy and Spain. PBMCs, B-cell-depleted T cells, or T cells were the source of the cDNA or gDNA that made up the material.

V was trimmed by 4 bases and J by 2 bases, leaving 13 bases between them. The CDR3 runs 15 residues. Germline assignment: CDR1 SGHTA and CDR2 FQGNSA. Under the authors' procedure: Estimated nucleated cell counts came from reference gene primer amplification. TCRdb's copy holds only in-frame clones and misses some; the assay was immunoSEQ multiplex PCR. That table supplies the V and J calls and clone size; D and trimming were determined from the DNA. The sample includes approximately 210,000 clones, roughly 80% of them seen just once. The sequence came from a man between 25 and 39 years old with active or convalescent COVID-19. Sequencing was done on a sample of peripheral blood. The chain carries TRBV7-2 and TRBJ2-3; weak D call: TRBD2 (6 bases). In nucleotides, the CDR3 is TGTGCCAGCAGCTCCGGGACTGTGGTCACAGATACGCAGTATTTT. Its protein is CASSSGTVVTDTQYF.